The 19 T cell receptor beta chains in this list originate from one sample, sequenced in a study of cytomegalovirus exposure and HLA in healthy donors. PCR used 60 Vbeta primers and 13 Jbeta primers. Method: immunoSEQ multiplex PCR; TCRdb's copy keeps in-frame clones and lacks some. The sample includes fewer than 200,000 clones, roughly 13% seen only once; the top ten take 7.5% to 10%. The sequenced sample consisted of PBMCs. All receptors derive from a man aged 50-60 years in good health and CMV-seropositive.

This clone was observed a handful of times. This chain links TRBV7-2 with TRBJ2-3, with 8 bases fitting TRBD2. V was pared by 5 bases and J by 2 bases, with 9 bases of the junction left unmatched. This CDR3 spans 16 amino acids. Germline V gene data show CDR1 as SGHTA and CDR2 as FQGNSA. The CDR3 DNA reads TGTGCCAGCAGCCCAATCAGCGGGGGCCCCACAGATACGCAGTATTTT. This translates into CASSPISGGPTDTQYF.

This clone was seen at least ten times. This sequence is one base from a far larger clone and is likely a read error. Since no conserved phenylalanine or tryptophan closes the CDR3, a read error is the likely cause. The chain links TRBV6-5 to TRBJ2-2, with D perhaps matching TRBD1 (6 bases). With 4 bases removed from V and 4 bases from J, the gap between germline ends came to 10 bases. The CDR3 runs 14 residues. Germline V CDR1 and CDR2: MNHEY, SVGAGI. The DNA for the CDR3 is TGTGCCAGCAGTTTCCAGGGGCTCACCGGGGAGCTGTTTGTT. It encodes CASSFQGLTGELFV.

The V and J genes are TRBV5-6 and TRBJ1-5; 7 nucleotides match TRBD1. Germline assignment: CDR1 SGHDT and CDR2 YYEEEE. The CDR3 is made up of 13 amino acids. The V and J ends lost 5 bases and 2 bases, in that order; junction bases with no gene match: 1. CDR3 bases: TGTGCCAGCAGTGGACAGGGCAATCAGCCCCAGCATTTT. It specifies CASSGQGNQPQHF.

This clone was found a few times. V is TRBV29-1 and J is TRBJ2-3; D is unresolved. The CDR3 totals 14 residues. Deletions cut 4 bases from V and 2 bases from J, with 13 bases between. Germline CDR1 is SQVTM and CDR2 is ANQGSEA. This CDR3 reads CSVGLRFLTDTQYF. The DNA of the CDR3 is TGCAGCGTTGGGCTCAGATTTCTCACAGATACGCAGTATTTT.

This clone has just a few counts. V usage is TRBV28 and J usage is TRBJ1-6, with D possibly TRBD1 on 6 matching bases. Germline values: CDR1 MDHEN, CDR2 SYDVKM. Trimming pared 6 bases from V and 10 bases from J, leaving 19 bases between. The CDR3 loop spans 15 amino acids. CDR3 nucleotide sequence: TGTGCCAGCAGGCCATACCGGGACAACGAATCACCCCTCCACTTT. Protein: CASRPYRDNESPLHF. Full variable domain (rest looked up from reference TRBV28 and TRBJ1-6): DVKVTQSSRYLVKRTGEKVFLECVQDMDHENMFWYRQDPGLGLRLIYFSYDVKMKEKGDIPEGYSVSREKKERFSLILESASTNQTSMYLCASRPYRDNESPLHFGNGTRLTVT.

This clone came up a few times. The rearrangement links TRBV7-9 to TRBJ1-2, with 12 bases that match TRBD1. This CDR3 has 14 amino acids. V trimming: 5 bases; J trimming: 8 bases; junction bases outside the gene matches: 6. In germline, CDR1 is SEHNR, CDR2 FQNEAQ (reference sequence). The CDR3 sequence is CASSQGQGAIGYTF. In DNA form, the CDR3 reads TGTGCCAGCAGCCAGGGACAGGGGGCGATCGGCTACACCTTC.

As DNA, the CDR3 is TGCAGCGTTGAAGACCCTACAGCCTACAATGAGCAGTTCTTC. Translated: CSVEDPTAYNEQFF. V gene TRBV29-1 combines with J gene TRBJ2-1; the D is unclear. The CDR3 runs 14 residues. CDR1 is SQVTM and CDR2 is ANQGSEA in the germline V gene. V was trimmed by 0 bases and J by 2 bases, leaving 8 bases between them.

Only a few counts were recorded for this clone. CDR3 region: CASSLPGGVGNTEAFF. The CDR3 region has the DNA TGTGCCAGCAGCTTACCGGGGGGGGTGGGGAACACTGAAGCTTTCTTT. This rearrangement joins TRBV7-9 to TRBJ1-1; D possibly corresponds to TRBD1 (5 bases). The V end lost 2 bases, the J end lost 1 base, and 14 bases lay between the germline ends. This CDR3 has 16 amino acids. Germline V gives CDR1 SEHNR, CDR2 FQNEAQ (reference sequence).

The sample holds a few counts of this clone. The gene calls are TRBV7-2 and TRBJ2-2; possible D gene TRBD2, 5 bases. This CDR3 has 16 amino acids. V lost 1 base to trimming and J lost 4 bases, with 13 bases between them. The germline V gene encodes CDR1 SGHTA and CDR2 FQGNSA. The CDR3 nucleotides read TGTGCCAGCAGCTTAGTAGTCCCGGGGATCACCGGGGAGCTGTTTTTT. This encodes CASSLVVPGITGELFF.

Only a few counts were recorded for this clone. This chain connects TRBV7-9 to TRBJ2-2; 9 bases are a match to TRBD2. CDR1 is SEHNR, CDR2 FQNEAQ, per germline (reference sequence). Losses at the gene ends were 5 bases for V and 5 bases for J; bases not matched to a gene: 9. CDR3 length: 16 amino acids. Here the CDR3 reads CASSTLAGIRTGELFF. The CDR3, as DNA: TGTGCCAGCAGCACCCTAGCGGGGATTAGGACCGGGGAGCTGTTTTTT.

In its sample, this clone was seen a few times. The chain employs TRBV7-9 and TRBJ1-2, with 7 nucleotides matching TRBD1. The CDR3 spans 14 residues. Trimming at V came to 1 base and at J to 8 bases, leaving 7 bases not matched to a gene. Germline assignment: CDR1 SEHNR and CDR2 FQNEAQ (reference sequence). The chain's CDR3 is CASSLGDSQQGYTF. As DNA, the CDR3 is TGTGCCAGCAGCTTAGGGGACAGCCAGCAGGGCTACACCTTC.

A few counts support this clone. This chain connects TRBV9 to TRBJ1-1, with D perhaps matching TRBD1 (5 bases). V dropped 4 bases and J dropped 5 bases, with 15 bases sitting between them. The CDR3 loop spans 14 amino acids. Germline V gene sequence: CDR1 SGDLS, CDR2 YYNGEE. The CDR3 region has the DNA TGTGCCAGCAGCCGGGGGGGTTCGTGGACTGAAGCTTTCTTT. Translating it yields CASSRGGSWTEAFF.

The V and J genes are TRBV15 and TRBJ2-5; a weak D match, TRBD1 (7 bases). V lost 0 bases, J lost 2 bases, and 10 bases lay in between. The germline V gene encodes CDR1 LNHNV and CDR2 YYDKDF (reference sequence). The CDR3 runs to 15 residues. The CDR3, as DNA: TGTGCCACCAGCAGAGATCCAGGGGGGCAAGAGACCCAGTACTTC. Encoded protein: CATSRDPGGQETQYF.

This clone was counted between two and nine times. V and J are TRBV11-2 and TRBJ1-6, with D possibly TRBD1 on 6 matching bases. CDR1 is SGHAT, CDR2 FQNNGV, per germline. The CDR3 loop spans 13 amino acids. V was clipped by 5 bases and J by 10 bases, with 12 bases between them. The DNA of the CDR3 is TGTGCCAGCAGCCCCTCTAGGGGGTCACCCCTCCACTTT. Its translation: CASSPSRGSPLHF.

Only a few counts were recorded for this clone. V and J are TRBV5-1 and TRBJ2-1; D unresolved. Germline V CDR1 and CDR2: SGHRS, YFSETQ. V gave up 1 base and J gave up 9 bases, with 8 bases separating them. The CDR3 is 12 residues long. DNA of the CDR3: TGCGCCAGCAGCTTGTTAGGCGGTGAGCAGTTCTTC. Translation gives CASSLLGGEQFF.

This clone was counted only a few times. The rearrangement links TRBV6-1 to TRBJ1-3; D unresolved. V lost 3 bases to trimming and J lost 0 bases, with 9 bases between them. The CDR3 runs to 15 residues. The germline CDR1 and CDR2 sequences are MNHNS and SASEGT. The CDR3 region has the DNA TGTGCCAGCAGTGACCAGGTTAGCTCTGGAAACACCATATATTTT. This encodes CASSDQVSSGNTIYF.

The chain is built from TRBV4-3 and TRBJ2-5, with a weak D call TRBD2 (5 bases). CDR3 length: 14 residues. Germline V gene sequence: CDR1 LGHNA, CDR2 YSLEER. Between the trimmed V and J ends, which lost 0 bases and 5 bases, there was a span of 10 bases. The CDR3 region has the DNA TGCGCCAGCAGCCAAGAACGGGGTAGGGAGACCCAGTACTTC. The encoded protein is CASSQERGRETQYF.

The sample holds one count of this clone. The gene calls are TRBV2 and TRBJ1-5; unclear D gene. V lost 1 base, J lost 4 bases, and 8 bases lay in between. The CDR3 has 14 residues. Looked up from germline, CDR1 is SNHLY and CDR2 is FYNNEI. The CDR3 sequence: CASSEGAINQPQHF. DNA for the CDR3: TGTGCCAGCAGTGAAGGTGCGATAAATCAGCCCCAGCATTTT.

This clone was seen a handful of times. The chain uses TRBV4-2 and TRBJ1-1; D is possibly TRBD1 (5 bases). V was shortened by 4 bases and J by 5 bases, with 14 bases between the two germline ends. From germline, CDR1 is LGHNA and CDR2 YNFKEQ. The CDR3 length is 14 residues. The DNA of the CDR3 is TGTGCCAGCAGCCGCGGACCGGGGGAGACTGAAGCTTTCTTT. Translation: CASSRGPGETEAFF.